Below, 19 T cell receptor beta chains from the same sample are listed, as sequenced in a study of radiotherapy plus CTLA-4 blockade in lung cancer. Using immunoSEQ multiplex PCR, the repertoire was profiled, and TCRdb retains in-frame clones only, with some absent. The table lists approximately 52,000 clones, approximately 80% of them singletons. Sequencing was performed on peripheral blood, taken from a patient treated with radiotherapy plus ipilimumab. The receptors originated from a human donor with non-small cell lung cancer whose response to radiotherapy plus ipilimumab could not be evaluated.

This rearrangement joins TRBV29-1 to TRBJ1-5; TRBD1 aligns across 10 bases. V shed 4 bases and J 2 bases; nucleotides not matched to a gene: 8. The germline gives CDR1 SQVTM, CDR2 ANQGSEA. The CDR3 loop spans 16 amino acids. The CDR3 protein is CSVVGTGVDGNQPQHF. The DNA for the CDR3 is TGCAGCGTTGTTGGGACAGGGGTAGATGGCAATCAGCCCCAGCATTTT.

This chain links TRBV5-6 with TRBJ2-1; perhaps TRBD2 as D (5 bases). Germline CDR1 reads SGHDT; CDR2 reads YYEEEE. V was clipped by 1 base and J by 4 bases, with 12 bases between them. The CDR3 totals 15 residues. The CDR3 spells CASSLSGRTYNEQFF. Written as DNA, the CDR3 is TGTGCCAGCAGCTTGAGTGGGAGAACTTACAATGAGCAGTTCTTC.

This clone appeared once. This chain connects TRBV29-1 to TRBJ2-3; D might be TRBD2 (6 bases). Trimming stripped 7 bases from V and 1 base from J, with 12 bases between. There are 13 residues in the CDR3. Germline V CDR1 and CDR2: SQVTM, ANQGSEA. The CDR3 region is CSATGGRTDTQYF. The CDR3 region has the DNA TGCAGCGCTACCGGGGGACGCACAGATACGCAGTATTTT.

The V and J genes are TRBV20-1 and TRBJ2-7, with D possibly TRBD2 on 6 matching bases. The CDR3 runs 11 residues. The germline V gene encodes CDR1 DFQATT and CDR2 SNEGSKA (reference sequence). The V gene lost 8 bases and the J gene lost 2 bases, with 10 bases spanning the gap. Written as DNA, the CDR3 is TGCAGTCTCGGGAGAACCTACGAGCAGTACTTC. Amino acid sequence: CSLGRTYEQYF.

This chain links TRBV30 with TRBJ1-1, with 8 positions matching TRBD1. Germline CDR1 reads GTSNPN; CDR2 reads SVGIG (reference sequence). This CDR3 is built from 14 residues. V was pared by 7 bases and J by 7 bases, with 14 bases of the junction left unmatched. The CDR3 is CALYRGYRGSEAFF. Written as DNA, the CDR3 is TGTGCCTTGTATAGGGGGTACAGGGGGAGTGAAGCTTTCTTT. Full variable domain (missing parts from reference TRBV30 and TRBJ1-1): SQTIHQWPATLVQPVGSPLSLECTVEGTSNPNLYWYRQAAGRGLQLLFYSVGIGQISSEVPQNLSASRPQDRQFILSSKKLLLSDSGFYLCALYRGYRGSEAFFGQGTRLTVV.

This clone was detected once. J is TRBJ2-5 and V is TRBV5-1, with 12 bases fitting TRBD2. Unmatched junction bases numbered 0, after V lost 1 base and J lost 2 bases. The germline V gene encodes CDR1 SGHRS and CDR2 YFSETQ. The length of the CDR3 is 15 residues. The CDR3 region has the DNA TGCGCCAGCAGCTTGACTAGCGGGGGGCAAGAGACCCAGTACTTC. Translation gives CASSLTSGGQETQYF.

The V call is TRBV27, the J call TRBJ2-7; TRBD1 matches 9 bases. The CDR3 is 14 residues long. The V gene end was trimmed by 6 bases and the J gene end by 6 bases; junction bases not matched to a gene: 9. Germline loops: CDR1 MNHEY, CDR2 SMNVEV (reference sequence). CDR3 loop: CASRLTGGGSEQYF. The CDR3 bases are TGTGCCAGCAGATTAACAGGGGGCGGCTCCGAGCAGTACTTC.

The genes are TRBV5-5 and TRBJ2-2, with 10 bases that match TRBD1. This CDR3 spans 15 amino acids. V dropped 3 bases and J dropped 4; count of bases not matched to a gene: 3. Germline values: CDR1 SGHKS, CDR2 YYEKEE (reference sequence). The CDR3 protein is CASSWGQGLTGELFF. The CDR3 bases are TGTGCCAGCAGCTGGGGACAGGGGCTCACCGGGGAGCTGTTTTTT. Filled out from reference TRBV5-5 and TRBJ2-2, the complete variable domain reads DAGVTQSPTHLIKTRGQQVTLRCSPISGHKSVSWYQQVLGQGPQFIFQYYEKEERGRGNFPDRFSARQFPNYSSELNVNALLLGDSALYLCASSWGQGLTGELFFGEGSRLTVL.

The chain joins TRBV19 to TRBJ2-2; the match to TRBD1 covers 8 bases. CDR1 LNHDA and CDR2 SQIVND come from the germline V gene (reference sequence). This CDR3 has 14 residues. The DNA for the CDR3 is TGTGCTTCAGGGGGCTTATCGAACACCGGGGAGCTGTTTTTT. Protein product: CASGGLSNTGELFF.

The V call is TRBV4-1, the J call TRBJ2-3; 15 bases agree with TRBD2. From germline, CDR1 is MGHRA and CDR2 YSYEKL. V dropped 8 bases and J dropped 2; count of bases not matched to a gene: 8. This CDR3 spans 17 amino acids. CDR3 in DNA: TGCGCCAGCGGTCCCGGACTAGCGGGGGGGCTCACAGATACGCAGTATTTT. Protein sequence: CASGPGLAGGLTDTQYF.

The rearrangement links TRBV5-5 to TRBJ1-4; a weak D match, TRBD1 (5 bases). Germline CDR1 and CDR2: SGHKS and YYEKEE (reference sequence). The CDR3 spans 14 residues. The V and J ends lost 0 bases and 8 bases respectively, with 11 bases between them. CDR3 sequence: CASSLAVGLEKLFF. Here the CDR3 DNA reads TGTGCCAGCAGCTTGGCCGTGGGACTAGAAAAACTGTTTTTT.

The chain carries TRBV7-6 and TRBJ1-1; maybe TRBD1 (5 bases). V lost 4 bases and J lost 4, with 10 bases in between. The CDR3 extends over 13 amino acids. From germline, CDR1 is SGHVS and CDR2 FNYEAQ. The CDR3, as DNA: TGTGCCAGCAGCTCCCAGGGAGGCACTGAAGCTTTCTTT. Its protein is CASSSQGGTEAFF.

The J gene is TRBJ1-5, the V gene TRBV14, with a weak D call TRBD1 (5 bases). Germline V CDR1 and CDR2: SGHDN, FVKESK. Between the trimmed V and J ends, which lost 7 bases and 6 bases, there was a span of 13 bases. This CDR3 has 13 residues. For the CDR3, the DNA is TGTGCCAGCAATAGGGGAGCGGGTCAGCCCCAGCATTTT. This gives the protein CASNRGAGQPQHF.

The J gene is TRBJ2-3, the V gene TRBV28; TRBD1 might be the D (7 bases). Trimming removed 6 bases from V and 3 bases from J, with 13 bases in between. The CDR3 has 14 amino acids. Germline values: CDR1 MDHEN, CDR2 SYDVKM. The CDR3 loop reads CASSTTGRTDTQYF. The CDR3 DNA sequence: TGTGCCAGCAGCACGACAGGGAGGACAGATACGCAGTATTTT.

The CDR3 nucleotides are TGCGCCAGCAGCCAAGCGGCTAGCGCGTCCTACGAGCAGTACTTC. As protein: CASSQAASASYEQYF. V is TRBV4-3 and J is TRBJ2-7; D is perhaps TRBD2 (6 bases). The CDR3 is 15 amino acids. The V gene's germline CDR1 is LGHNA and CDR2 YSLEER. The V end was cut by 1 base, the J end by 1 base, with 11 bases between.

The chain employs TRBV5-4 and TRBJ1-1; D uncertain. The CDR3 length is 14 residues. Deletions cut 1 base from V and 0 bases from J, with 7 bases between. Germline CDR1 and CDR2: SGHNT and YYREEE (reference sequence). The CDR3 spells CASSLKPVNTEAFF. CDR3 nucleotides: TGTGCCAGCAGCTTGAAACCAGTGAACACTGAAGCTTTCTTT.

The chain recombines TRBV28 with TRBJ2-7; TRBD2 matches at 7 bases. Germline CDR1 and CDR2: MDHEN and SYDVKM. This CDR3 region has 13 residues. The J segment lost 9 bases and the V segment lost 7 bases, leaving 12 bases of the junction unmatched. CDR3 sequence: CASTTLGEGWQYF. The DNA of the CDR3 is TGTGCCAGCACCACCCTTGGGGAGGGTTGGCAGTACTTC.

This clone has only a few counts. V gene TRBV7-2 combines with J gene TRBJ2-7, with D possibly TRBD1 on 5 matching bases. Trimming shortened V by 5 bases and J by 3 bases, and 14 bases separated the two germline ends. The CDR3 runs 14 residues. CDR1 is SGHTA and CDR2 is FQGNSA in the germline V gene. The CDR3 bases are TGTGCCAGCAGCCCCTCCCAGGGATTCTACGAGCAGTACTTC. Translation gives CASSPSQGFYEQYF.

The chain is built from TRBV19 and TRBJ2-6, with a weak D call TRBD1 (6 bases). V lost 8 bases and J 0 bases, leaving 11 bases between the germline ends. The germline CDR1 and CDR2 sequences are LNHDA and SQIVND (reference sequence). This CDR3 is 15 amino acids long. This CDR3 reads CASGYRDSGANVLTF. The CDR3 nucleotides are TGTGCCAGTGGGTACAGGGACTCTGGGGCCAACGTCCTGACTTTC.